This entry describes one T cell receptor (beta chain). Its cognate antigen is unknown. The PCR ran on 60 Vbeta and 13 Jbeta primers. Profiling relied on immunoSEQ multiplex PCR, and the TCRdb table lists in-frame clones only, not all of them. The sample shows tens of thousands of clones, 60% to 85% of them seen only once. The J segment lost 5 bases and the V segment lost 4 bases, leaving 9 bases of the junction unmatched. Germline V lookup: CDR1 MDHEN, CDR2 SYDVKM. The CDR3 runs to 15 residues. These data originate in a study of cytomegalovirus exposure and HLA in healthy donors. Study as a whole: T cells numbering around 170 million yielded 100 million to 120 million unique TCR beta sequences in an earlier analysis.

Broader study findings: Follow-up analysis seemed to connect common viral pathogens with several of the most significant clusters identified. Reported findings show TCR beta sequences accurately forecast HLA-A and HLA-B alleles in most subjects.

V gene TRBV28 combines with J gene TRBJ2-7; 9 nucleotides match TRBD1. The sample was PBMCs. The sequence was obtained from a male donor in good health and CMV-seropositive. CDR3 sequence (DNA): TGTGCCAGCAGTTATGGGACAGGGCTTTTCGACGAGCAGTACTTC. As protein: CASSYGTGLFDEQYF. The whole variable domain, remainder taken from reference TRBV28 and TRBJ2-7, is DVKVTQSSRYLVKRTGEKVFLECVQDMDHENMFWYRQDPGLGLRLIYFSYDVKMKEKGDIPEGYSVSREKKERFSLILESASTNQTSMYLCASSYGTGLFDEQYFGPGTRLTVT.